The T cell receptor (beta chain) described here comes from a study of post-analysis software for immune sequencing data (dated by TCRdb to the mid-2010s). At the level of the whole study: The recorded disease courses included relapsing-remitting, secondary progressive and progressive-relapsing multiple sclerosis, and some patients had no subtype annotation. The patient repertoires were compared against more than 10 previously published healthy control repertoires obtained from donors aged about 6 to 26 years. A subset of samples was prepared in parallel using single-end sample barcoding, then pooled and co-amplified after Illumina adapter ligation. Beyond this particular receptor, the publication reports: Direct clustering with F measure revealed strong co-clustering of samples prepared in the same batch, which led to a batch-effect correction. Roughly 5 TRBV segments, including TRBV5-6, TRBV5-1 and TRBV20-1, were significantly more frequent in patients than controls. Compared with controls, multiple sclerosis patients had significantly lower normalized Chao1 diversity, a finding suggesting substantial peripheral T-cell clonal expansion. The control group was slightly older than the multiple sclerosis patient group.

The germline V gene sets CDR1 to ENHRY and CDR2 to SYGVKD. V sheds 7 bases and J sheds 2 bases, leaving 12 bases between their ends. Reading from cysteine to phenylalanine, the CDR3 counts 13 amino acids. Only the CDR3 region is kept as DNA, spanning 39 bases read in frame from base 1. To demonstrate the VDJtools post-analysis software, TCR beta repertoires were profiled from the peripheral blood of some 12 young patients with multiple sclerosis. The patients with multiple sclerosis were children and adolescents between about 6 and 17 years of age. To note about this clonotype: Its antigen is currently not known. No much larger clone is present one base from it, and per-base qualities are unavailable.

The library was generated by PCR. Data came from an Illumina HiSeq 2500. To reduce PCR and sequencing biases, unique molecular identifiers were incorporated into the TCR beta cDNA libraries. Per 1 to 10 million input T cells, some 500,000 cDNA molecules were obtained, such that each molecule approximated one T cell. The same protocol used for the earlier healthy control dataset was applied to prepare and sequence the patient libraries. Samples belonging to the same batch were prepared together, multiplexed and sequenced on a shared HiSeq lane. The study's processing was this. MIGEC was used to process the raw barcoded reads, and molecular identifier groups with only a single read were discarded before consensus assembly and CDR3 extraction. VDJtools was used for post-analysis of the clonotype tables, with diversity normalized by down-sampling every dataset to the smallest sample size. Repertoire overlap clustering matched CDR3 amino acid but not nucleotide sequences to correct batch-related cross-sample contamination. The public reads were run again by TCRdb, first through fastp at Q25 and then through MiXCR, and only productive beta chains were kept. Every entry covers one CDR3 protein and lists the most common genes and DNA from its rows. What appears here as the V and J calls and clone size reflects TCRdb's work, not the paper's. The sample table holds about 540,000 distinct CDR3 sequences, of which around 34% were seen once. Around 5.9% of the sample lies in the top ten.

The sequenced sample was blood. This TCR was recovered from a girl under 18 with multiple sclerosis. This sequence uses TRBV10-3 and TRBJ2-7; the D region may be TRBD1 or TRBD2, each matching 5 bases equally. In nucleotide form, the sequence is TGTGCCATCACAGAGGGGACCGCCTACGAGCAGTACTTC. It translates as CAITEGTAYEQYF.